What follows are 6 T cell receptor beta chains derived from one specimen sequenced in a study of cytomegalovirus exposure and HLA in healthy donors. In the PCR, 60 Vbeta and 13 Jbeta primers were used. This table comes from immunoSEQ multiplex PCR, and its TCRdb copy is limited to in-frame clones, with some not included. The sample has 150,000 to 200,000 clones, about 85% seen once; the top ten hold 1.5% to 2%. Input material: PBMCs. The origin of the receptors is a woman aged 50 to 60 in good health and CMV-seronegative.

In this sample, this clone turned up a few times. This chain links TRBV25-1 with TRBJ2-1; perhaps TRBD1 as D (5 bases). The germline V gene has CDR1 MGHDK and CDR2 SYGVNS. V was shortened by 3 bases and J by 1 base, with 7 bases between the two germline ends. The CDR3 covers 14 residues. The CDR3 DNA reads as TGTGCCAGCAGTGAGGACATTTCCTACAATGAGCAGTTCTTC. Its protein product is CASSEDISYNEQFF.

This clone has just one count. The chain links TRBV5-1 to TRBJ1-3, with TRBD1 identical over 9 bases. Germline trimming cut 4 bases from V and 4 bases from J; bases unmatched to any gene: 9. Germline V CDR1 and CDR2: SGHRS, YFSETQ. This CDR3 region has 16 residues. The CDR3, as DNA: TGCGCCAGCAGCGTGACAGGGGGAGTATTCGGAAACACCATATATTTT. Protein product: CASSVTGGVFGNTIYF.

The gene calls are TRBV4-2 and TRBJ1-4; no clear D gene. Trimming removed 3 bases at V and 12 bases at J, with 14 bases between. CDR1 and CDR2 (germline): LGHNA, YNFKEQ. CDR3 length: 13 residues. Written as DNA, the CDR3 is TGTGCCAGCAGCCATCCACAAAAGGAGGAACTGTTTTTT. Translated, it gives CASSHPQKEELFF.

The CDR3 DNA is TGTGCCAGCATTAAATCGACAGGGAGAGCTCCCGTAGCTTTCTTT. It codes for CASIKSTGRAPVAFF. The chain couples TRBV6-6 to TRBJ1-1; 7 bases line up with TRBD1. Trimming at V came to 7 bases and at J to 10 bases, leaving 18 bases not matched to a gene. Germline V gene sequence: CDR1 MNHNY, CDR2 SVGAGI (reference sequence). The CDR3 is 15 residues long.

This chain uses TRBV2 with TRBJ2-5, with 8 bases that match TRBD1. This CDR3 is 13 amino acids long. V lost 7 bases, J lost 3 bases, and 4 bases stayed unmatched. Germline CDR1 SNHLY, CDR2 FYNNEI. The CDR3 loop is CASMGTGEETQYF. As DNA, the CDR3 is TGTGCCAGCATGGGGACAGGCGAAGAGACCCAGTACTTC. The whole variable domain, filled in from reference TRBV2 and TRBJ2-5, reads EPEVTQTPSHQVTQMGQEVILRCVPISNHLYFYWYRQILGQKVEFLVSFYNNEISEKSEIFDDQFSVERPDGSNFTLKIRSTKLEDSAMYFCASMGTGEETQYFGPGTRLLVL.

The V gene is TRBV27, the J gene TRBJ2-3, with 10 bases aligning to TRBD2. This CDR3 contains 17 residues. Germline V gives CDR1 MNHEY, CDR2 SMNVEV (reference sequence). V was clipped by 6 bases and J by 1 base; unmatched bases: 10. DNA of the CDR3: TGTGCCAGCAGCGAATCCCCCGGACTAGCGGGCACAGATACGCAGTATTTT. Residues: CASSESPGLAGTDTQYF.